This T cell receptor beta chain was identified during a study of CD4 T cells in relation to SARS-CoV-2 and coronaviruses (dated by TCRdb to about 2021). A note on the overall study: The ViraFEST assay cultured PBMCs with antigen for 10 days, then sequenced TCR beta CDR3s to find antigen-specific clonal expansions. The negative reference condition was either a culture with an HIV-1 Nef peptide pool or a culture with no peptide. The Adaptive Biotechnologies TCR-sequencing kit was used for samples from a few pre-COVID donors and for the naive versus memory experiments, whereas the other data were Illumina-based. At the level of individual TCR clonotypes, the study evaluated whether memory CD4+ T cells crossreact between the spike proteins of SARS-CoV-2 and those of common cold coronaviruses. Patient-derived lymphoblastoid cell lines were used to map the HLA restriction of shared crossreactive spike epitopes. Expansion assays from other donors in the study were sequenced with a different, Illumina-based TCR-beta assay. General conclusions and limits of the study: Because no donor provided both pre-pandemic and post-infection samples, tracing the source of pre-existing responses was limited. Significantly weaker SARS-CoV-2-driven expansion was shown by crossreactive clones than by monoreactive clones, consistent with antigenic imprinting. In roughly 65% of donors, memory CD4+ clonotypes turned up that crossrecognized SARS-CoV-2 and at least one common cold coronavirus spike. The study was constrained by small numbers of patients and of tested TCRs. Crossreactivity analysis was centred on spike protein, so crossreactivity against other viral proteins was not assessed.

CD4+ T cells from unexposed donors were collected before the COVID-19 pandemic (2011-2018). The EasySep CD4+ T cell isolation kit was used to isolate CD4+ T cells once the cultures had run for roughly eleven days. Unexposed donor CD4+ T cells were tested for reactivity to SARS-CoV-2 S and N and four common cold coronavirus spike pools, as cell number allowed. Around 1.9 million PBMCs per well were cultured in IMDM with roughly 5% human AB serum and 8.5 to 10 IU/ml IL-2. Half of the culture medium was replaced with fresh IL-2-containing medium on days 3 and 7. In general, triplicate replicate wells were used for every peptide culture condition. Leukapheresis product for the unexposed donors was bought commercially. Ficoll-Paque PLUS gradient centrifugation was used to isolate PBMCs from leukapheresis product or whole blood. The PBMCs went either fresh into the expansion assay or into cryopreservation at -140 degrees C. The QIAamp Micro DNA Kit was used to extract genomic DNA from the CD4+ T cells.

Taken from the germline V gene, the CDR1 and CDR2 loops are SQVTM and ANQGSEA. From cysteine to phenylalanine, the CDR3 is 12 amino acids long. Only the CDR3 DNA is retained, 36 bases long and in frame from the first base. V and J lose 4 bases and 1 base, and a span of 7 bases separates them. With regard to this clone: Its recognized antigen is unknown. No much larger clonotype is one base removed from it; base qualities were not supplied.

Receptor libraries were prepared by the immunoSEQ multiplex PCR assay. The authors' analysis ran thus. During preprocessing, nonproductive sequences were discarded, as were any CDR3s that did not begin with C, did not end with F or W, or were shorter than 7 amino acids. Antigen-specific clonotypes were called with the MANAFEST web app, based on expansion relative to reference and other culture wells. To be counted as positive, a clone had to show significant expansion compared with the reference culture, at an FDR below 0.05, in 2 of 3 replicate wells. A further requirement for positive clones was significant expansion compared with all other tandem wells, along with an odds ratio above 5. CDR3 homology was measured as pairwise Levenshtein distance, computed with the stringdist R package after trimming three terminal residues from each end. Drawn from immuneACCESS, this table holds only the in-frame rearrangements with V and J called that TCRdb kept. Clones are partly lost; checked studies trace under half to an unresolved V gene and leave the rest unexplained. The V and J calls and the clone size are those of that table, but D and trimming were determined from the DNA. This sample holds about 20,000 clones; 74% were observed only once. Of the sample, 20% to 25% falls within the top ten clones.

Sample: CD4+ T cells from PBMCs, cultured in vitro. The V and J genes are TRBV29-1 and TRBJ2-5; the D gene is unclear. The receptor was derived from a human donor in good health. The nucleotide sequence reads TGCAGCGTTGCTGCGGCCCAAGAGACCCAGTACTTC. Its protein product is CSVAAAQETQYF.